The 9 T cell receptor beta chains listed next were all sequenced from one sample in a study of neurological immune-mediated disorders. Each CDR3 protein is one row after TCRdb ran MiXCR on the 5' RACE reads. The sample lists approximately 100,000 distinct CDR3 sequences, approximately 3.3% occurring once. The source material was PBMCs. The receptors were sampled from a woman under 30 with multiple sclerosis.

This clonotype was seen a few times. Given a much more abundant clone one base away, this may be a read error. The chain couples TRBV5-1 to TRBJ1-1; D gene ambiguous. CDR1 is SGHRS, CDR2 YFSETQ, per germline. The CDR3 totals 13 residues. V shed 2 bases and J shed 5 bases, with 10 bases lying between them. CDR3 sequence: CASSFKGGTEAFF. For the CDR3, the DNA is TGCGCCAGCAGCTTCAAGGGTGGAACTGAAGCTTTCTTT. Full variable domain (outside the CDR3, taken from reference TRBV5-1 and TRBJ1-1): KAGVTQTPRYLIKTRGQQVTLSCSPISGHRSVSWYQQTPGQGLQFLFEYFSETQRNKGNFPGRFSGRQFSNSRSEMNVSTLELGDSALYLCASSFKGGTEAFFGQGTRLTVV.

This clonotype was observed at least ten times. The V call is TRBV7-7, the J call TRBJ2-3; 12 nucleotides align to TRBD2. V lost 1 base and J lost 4; bases outside the gene matches: 3. The germline gives CDR1 SSHAT, CDR2 FNYEAQ (reference sequence). The CDR3 runs to 16 residues. As DNA, the CDR3 is TGTGCCAGCAGCTTAGGGGCTAGCGGGGGGGCAGATACGCAGTATTTT. Protein sequence: CASSLGASGGADTQYF.

The table lists this clonotype with a few counts. This CDR3 is CASSSYHREDTQYF. CDR3 DNA sequence: TGCGCCAGCAGCTCCTATCACAGGGAGGATACGCAGTATTTT. The chain joins TRBV5-1 to TRBJ2-3, with D possibly being TRBD1 (6 bases). This CDR3 is built from 14 residues. Germline lookup yields CDR1 SGHRS and CDR2 YFSETQ. With 3 bases removed from V and 6 bases from J, the gap between germline ends came to 14 bases. Full variable domain (missing parts from reference TRBV5-1 and TRBJ2-3): KAGVTQTPRYLIKTRGQQVTLSCSPISGHRSVSWYQQTPGQGLQFLFEYFSETQRNKGNFPGRFSGRQFSNSRSEMNVSTLELGDSALYLCASSSYHREDTQYFGPGTRLTVL.

This clonotype has ten or more counts. The chain joins TRBV5-1 to TRBJ2-3; 13 nucleotides align to TRBD2. Germline assignment: CDR1 SGHRS and CDR2 YFSETQ. J gave up 3 bases and V 4 bases, and 5 bases lay outside the gene matches. The CDR3 totals 16 residues. CDR3 sequence (DNA): TGCGCCAGCAGCCAATGGACTAGCGGGGGAACAGATACGCAGTATTTT. Its translation: CASSQWTSGGTDTQYF. The full variable domain, its missing parts supplied by reference TRBV5-1 and TRBJ2-3, is KAGVTQTPRYLIKTRGQQVTLSCSPISGHRSVSWYQQTPGQGLQFLFEYFSETQRNKGNFPGRFSGRQFSNSRSEMNVSTLELGDSALYLCASSQWTSGGTDTQYFGPGTRLTVL.

In its sample, this clonotype was seen many times. The chain combines TRBV18 with TRBJ2-3; possible D gene TRBD2, 5 bases. Germline lookup yields CDR1 KGHSH and CDR2 LQKENI. V lost 6 bases and J 2 bases, leaving 15 bases between the germline ends. There are 15 residues in the CDR3. The DNA of the CDR3 is TGTGCCAGCTCTCAAGACTACCTTGACACAGATACGCAGTATTTT. Its translation: CASSQDYLDTDTQYF.

This clonotype occurred many times. The chain couples TRBV18 to TRBJ1-1, with 9 bases fitting TRBD1. Germline loops: CDR1 KGHSH, CDR2 LQKENI. CDR3 length equals 17 residues. V was pared by 5 bases and J by 0 bases, with 10 bases of the junction left unmatched. CDR3 bases: TGTGCCAGCTCATCTTACAGGGGGCGGGAAATGAACACTGAAGCTTTCTTT. Protein sequence: CASSSYRGREMNTEAFF.

This clonotype was seen at least ten times. The rearrangement joins TRBV6-5 to TRBJ2-7; unclear D gene. This CDR3 is 15 amino acids long. The germline CDR1 and CDR2 sequences are MNHEY and SVGAGI. V lost 0 bases to trimming and J lost 0 bases, with 9 bases between them. The DNA of the CDR3 is TGTGCCAGCAGTTACTCGTACGACAACTCCTACGAGCAGTACTTC. Translation gives CASSYSYDNSYEQYF.

This clonotype was seen ten or more times. J is TRBJ2-5 and V is TRBV5-1; weak D call: TRBD2 (5 bases). Trimming took off 3 bases at V and 5 bases at J, with 20 bases between the two ends. The CDR3 sequence is 16 residues long. Germline values: CDR1 SGHRS, CDR2 YFSETQ. The CDR3 spells CASSSQLGSMRETQYF. Written as DNA, the CDR3 is TGCGCCAGCAGCTCGCAGCTGGGGAGTATGCGGGAGACCCAGTACTTC.

Only a few counts were recorded for this clonotype. This may be a read error: a much more frequent sequence differs by one nucleotide. The chain has TRBV27 and TRBJ1-5; D not certain. Germline CDR1 and CDR2: MNHEY and SMNVEV (reference sequence). The CDR3 totals 15 residues. This CDR3 reads CASRRNSDRDQPQNF. The CDR3 DNA follows: TGTGCCAGCAGACGTAATTCGGATCGGGATCAGCCCCAGAATTTT.